This TCR beta chain emerged from a study of blood T cell repertoires in COVID-19 (dated by TCRdb to 2020 to 2021). As for the study more broadly: The collaborator samples originated in the United States, Italy and Spain and spanned the acute and convalescent phases of COVID-19. The prospective study material was composed of cDNA or gDNA derived from T cells, B-cell-depleted T cells, or PBMCs. The dataset comprised deeply sampled blood TCRbeta repertoires from subjects exposed to, actively infected with, or recovered from COVID-19. The repertoires were released in a freely available public database intended as a resource for research on the immune response to SARS-CoV-2. Samples were obtained from the ongoing ImmuneRACE study (first 160 participants) and from some 1,200 subjects provided by 6 global collaborators. Sample metadata almost always included a de-identified subject ID, COVID-19 status, age in years and sex. HLA class I and class II types, where available, came from metadata supplied by the sample provider rather than from assay-based typing. Study-level results and caveats: How much clinical and demographic metadata was included differed by source and by participant, and the metadata was provided uncurated.

In the prospective study, participants were roughly 18 to 89 years old, resided in about two dozen geographic areas of the United States, and were enrolled through a virtual design. To assign participants to cohorts, the prospective study relied on clinical history that participants themselves reported in a screening survey and a study questionnaire. In the prospective study, whole blood, serum and a nasopharyngeal or oropharyngeal swab were collected from each participant by mobile phlebotomists. Prospective study participants could optionally give additional blood draws and questionnaires over an approximately 2-month period. Before DNA extraction, prospective study blood samples were shipped either frozen or at room temperature. As to this clone: The clone's antigen remains unknown. Per-nucleotide qualities are absent, and no much larger clonotype sits a single base away.

The junction carries 16 bases between V and J, which are trimmed by 2 bases and 8 bases respectively. The germline V gene specifies KGHSH as CDR1 and LQKENI as CDR2. Counted from cysteine to phenylalanine, this CDR3 has 15 amino acids. Only CDR3 DNA remains: 45 bases, in frame from the first base. The immunoSEQ Assay, a bias-controlled multiplex PCR, was used to amplify TCRbeta CDR3 regions from genomic DNA. Turning to the authors' computational methods: The number of nucleated cells in each sample was estimated by amplification of reference gene primers within the assay. Sequence reads were collapsed and filtered to measure the absolute abundance of every unique TCRbeta CDR3 rearrangement. For each sample, productive Simpson clonality was calculated by taking the square root of Simpson's diversity index across productive rearrangements. As stored in TCRdb, this immuneACCESS dataset retains in-frame rearrangements with V and J assigned. A fraction of the clones does not appear; measured against another copy, unresolved V genes explain less than half of the discrepancy, and the remainder lacks a known reason. The D gene and trimming were derived from the DNA, and the V and J assignments and clone size from that table. Across this sample there are 140,000 to 150,000 clones, with more than 75% seen only once. The ten largest clones take up around 1.3% of the sample.

This chain is built from TRBV18 and TRBJ2-1, with no confident D gene call. The sequencing input was PBMCs or T cells enriched from blood (not recorded which). This TCR derives from a woman aged 25-40 years with acute COVID-19. The sequenced DNA: TGTGCCAGCTCACCAGCAGGAAATATTTTCTATGAGCAGTTCTTC. This gives the protein CASSPAGNIFYEQFF.